This entry is about one TCR beta chain. Its antigen is unknown. The data are from a study of cytomegalovirus exposure and HLA in healthy donors. Study findings and constraints: Analyzed later, association rates of TCRs varied across HLA loci, with DRB1 most and HLA-C fewest.

Researchers ran the PCR with 60 Vbeta and 13 Jbeta primers. Sequencing used immunoSEQ multiplex PCR; TCRdb keeps in-frame clones, though not all of them. Of about 130,000 clones in the sample, over 75% were seen once. The CDR3 spans 17 residues. Germline-derived CDR1 and CDR2 are MDHEN and SYDVKM. Trimming at V came to 2 bases and at J to 1 base, leaving 9 bases not matched to a gene. The sequenced sample consisted of PBMCs. This receptor was identified in a man aged 25-45 years in good health and CMV-seronegative. This chain joins TRBV28 and TRBJ2-7; 9 nucleotides align to TRBD2. CDR3 sequence (DNA): TGTGCCAGCAGTTTAATTTTGGGGCGGGAGGGGTCCTACGAGCAGTACTTC. This codes for CASSLILGREGSYEQYF.